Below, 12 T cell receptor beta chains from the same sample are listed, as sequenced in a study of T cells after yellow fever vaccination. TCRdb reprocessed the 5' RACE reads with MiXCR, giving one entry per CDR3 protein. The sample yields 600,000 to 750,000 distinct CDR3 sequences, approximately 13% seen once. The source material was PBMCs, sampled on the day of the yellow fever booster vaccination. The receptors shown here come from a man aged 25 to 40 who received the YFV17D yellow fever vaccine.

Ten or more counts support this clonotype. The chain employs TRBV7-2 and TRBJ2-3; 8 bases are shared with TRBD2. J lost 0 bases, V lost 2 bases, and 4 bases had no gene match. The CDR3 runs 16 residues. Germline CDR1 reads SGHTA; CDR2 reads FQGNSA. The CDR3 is CASSLSASGSTDTQYF. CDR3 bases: TGTGCCAGCAGCTTATCGGCTAGCGGGAGCACAGATACGCAGTATTTT.

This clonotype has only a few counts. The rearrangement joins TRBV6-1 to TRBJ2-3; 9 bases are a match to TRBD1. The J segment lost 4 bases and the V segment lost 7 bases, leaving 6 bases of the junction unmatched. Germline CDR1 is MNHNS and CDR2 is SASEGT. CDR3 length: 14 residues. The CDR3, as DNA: TGTGCCAGCACTACAACAGGGGGCGCAGATACGCAGTATTTT. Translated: CASTTTGGADTQYF.

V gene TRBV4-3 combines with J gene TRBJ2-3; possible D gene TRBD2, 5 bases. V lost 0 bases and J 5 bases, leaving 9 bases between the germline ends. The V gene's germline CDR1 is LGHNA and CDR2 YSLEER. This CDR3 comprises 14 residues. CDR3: CASSQEVRGDTQYF. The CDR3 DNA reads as TGCGCCAGCAGCCAAGAGGTCCGGGGAGATACGCAGTATTTT.

The CDR3 DNA follows: TGCAGTGCTAGAGGGCCCTGGGATAGCGGGAGCTCAGATACGCAGTATTTT. This sequence encodes CSARGPWDSGSSDTQYF. The chain couples TRBV20-1 to TRBJ2-3, with TRBD2 matching over 9 bases. This CDR3 contains 17 residues. Germline CDR1 is DFQATT and CDR2 is SNEGSKA (reference sequence). The junction had 12 bases not matched to a gene; V was cut back by 1 base and J by 4 bases.

The CDR3 spells CASSPVLGPKGEQYF. CDR3 in DNA: TGTGCCAGCAGCCCCGTGTTGGGCCCTAAAGGAGAGCAGTACTTC. This chain joins TRBV7-2 and TRBJ2-7; D remains ambiguous. This CDR3 spans 15 amino acids. CDR1 is SGHTA and CDR2 is FQGNSA in the germline V gene. V lost 5 bases, J lost 7 bases, and 21 bases lay in between.

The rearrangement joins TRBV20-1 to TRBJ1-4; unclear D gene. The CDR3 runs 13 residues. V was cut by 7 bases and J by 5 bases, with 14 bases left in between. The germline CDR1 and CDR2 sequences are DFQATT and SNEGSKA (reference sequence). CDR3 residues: CSVPADVNEKLFF. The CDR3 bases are TGCAGTGTCCCGGCAGACGTAAATGAAAAACTGTTTTTT.

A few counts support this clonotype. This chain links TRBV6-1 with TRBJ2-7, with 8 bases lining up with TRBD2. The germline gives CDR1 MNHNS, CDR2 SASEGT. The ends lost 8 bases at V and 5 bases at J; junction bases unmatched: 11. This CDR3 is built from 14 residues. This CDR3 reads CASRMGLGGHEQYF. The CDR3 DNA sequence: TGTGCCAGCCGGATGGGACTAGGAGGCCACGAGCAGTACTTC.

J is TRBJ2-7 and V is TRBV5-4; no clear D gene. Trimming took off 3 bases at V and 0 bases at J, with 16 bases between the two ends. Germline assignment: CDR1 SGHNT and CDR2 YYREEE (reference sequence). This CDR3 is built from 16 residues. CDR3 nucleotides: TGTGCCAGCAGCTGGGATAAACAGTCGAGCTCCTACGAGCAGTACTTC. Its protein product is CASSWDKQSSSYEQYF.

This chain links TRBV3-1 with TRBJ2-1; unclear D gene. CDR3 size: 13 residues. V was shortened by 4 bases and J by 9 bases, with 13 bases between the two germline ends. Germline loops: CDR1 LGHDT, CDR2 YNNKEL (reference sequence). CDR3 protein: CASSRIKTSEQFF. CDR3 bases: TGTGCCAGCAGCCGGATTAAAACAAGTGAGCAGTTCTTC.

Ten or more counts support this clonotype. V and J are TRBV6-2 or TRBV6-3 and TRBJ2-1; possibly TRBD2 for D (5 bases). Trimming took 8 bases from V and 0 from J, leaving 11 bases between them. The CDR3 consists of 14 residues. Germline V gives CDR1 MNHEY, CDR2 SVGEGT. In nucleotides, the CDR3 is TGTGCCAGCGCTGAGGGAGCCTCCTACAATGAGCAGTTCTTC. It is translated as CASAEGASYNEQFF.

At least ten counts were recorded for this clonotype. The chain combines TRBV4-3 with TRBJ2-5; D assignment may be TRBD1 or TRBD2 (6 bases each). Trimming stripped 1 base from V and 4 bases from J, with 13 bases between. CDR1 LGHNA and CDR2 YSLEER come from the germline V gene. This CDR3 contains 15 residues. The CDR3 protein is CASSQGGARGETQYF. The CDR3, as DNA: TGCGCCAGCAGCCAAGGGGGGGCAAGGGGAGAGACCCAGTACTTC.

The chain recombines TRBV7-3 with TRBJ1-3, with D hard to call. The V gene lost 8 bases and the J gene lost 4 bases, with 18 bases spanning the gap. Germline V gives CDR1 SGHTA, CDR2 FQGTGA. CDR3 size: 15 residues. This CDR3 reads CASSNQWVAGNTIYF. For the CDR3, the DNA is TGTGCCAGCTCAAATCAATGGGTGGCCGGAAACACCATATATTTT. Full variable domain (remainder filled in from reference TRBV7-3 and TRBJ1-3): GAGVSQTPSNKVTEKGKYVELRCDPISGHTALYWYRQSLGQGPEFLIYFQGTGAADDSGLPNDRFFAVRPEGSVSTLKIQRTERGDSAVYLCASSNQWVAGNTIYFGEGSWLTVV.